Below, 11 T cell receptor beta chains from the same sample are listed, as sequenced in a study of kidney transplant recipient with SARS-CoV-2 infection. TCRdb re-called the reads through MiXCR, storing one row per CDR3 protein. The data hold roughly 250,000 distinct CDR3 sequences, with 29% observed a single time. Specimen: a blood sample, collected at baseline and on approximately day 120 from a kidney transplant recipient. The source is a male patient between 25 and 39 years old who had COVID-19 and was a kidney transplant recipient. The graft donor may be the source of some T cells.

Many counts were recorded for this clonotype. The gene calls are TRBV5-4 and TRBJ2-7; possibly TRBD1 for D (5 bases). Trimming pared 1 base from V and 3 bases from J, leaving 11 bases between. The length of the CDR3 is 14 residues. CDR1 and CDR2 from the germline V gene are SGHNT and YYREEE (reference sequence). This chain's CDR3 is CASSLQGLGYEQYF. In DNA, the CDR3 is TGTGCCAGCAGCTTGCAGGGTCTCGGCTACGAGCAGTACTTC.

This clonotype was seen only a few times. CDR3 in amino acids: CSADPGLAGVRQETQYF. CDR3 coding DNA: TGCAGTGCTGATCCGGGACTAGCGGGAGTTCGGCAAGAGACCCAGTACTTC. V is TRBV20-1 and J is TRBJ2-5; 14 bases line up with TRBD2. Trimming cost V 5 bases and J 2 bases; bases outside gene matches: 10. CDR3 length: 17 amino acids. Per germline, CDR1 DFQATT and CDR2 SNEGSKA (reference sequence).

This clonotype was seen ten or more times. The rearrangement uses TRBV10-3 and TRBJ1-4; TRBD1 is a possible D gene (5 bases). Germline CDR1 ENHRY, CDR2 SYGVKD. The CDR3 has 15 amino acids. The V end was cut by 7 bases, the J end by 4 bases, with 16 bases between. The CDR3: CAIKGTGQINEKLFF. In nucleotides, the CDR3 is TGTGCCATCAAAGGGACTGGGCAGATTAATGAAAAACTGTTTTTT.

On this clonotype: Since a much larger clone is just one base distant, this may be a read error. This chain links TRBV6-5 with TRBJ1-2, with TRBD1 as a possible D gene (5 bases). The CDR3 spans 15 residues. CDR1 is MNHEY and CDR2 is SVGAGI in the germline V gene. CDR3 sequence reads: CASGYGGDGGYGYTF. As DNA, the CDR3 is TGTGCCAGCGGTTATGGGGGGGACGGCGGCTATGGCTACACCTTC.

This clonotype came up a few times. For the CDR3, the DNA is TGTGCCAGCAGCCCACGCACTGGTGCAGGCACAGATACGCAGTATTTT. Protein product: CASSPRTGAGTDTQYF. This chain links TRBV5-4 with TRBJ2-3; D unresolved. The ends were cut back, 4 bases at V and 1 base at J, with 16 bases in the middle. CDR1 is SGHNT and CDR2 is YYREEE in the germline V gene (reference sequence). The CDR3 consists of 16 residues.

Details on this clonotype: A much larger clone lies one base from this, so it may be a read error. Because the CDR3 is missing its conserved closing phenylalanine or tryptophan, this is likely a read error. This chain links TRBV18 with TRBJ2-5, with D unresolved. Germline V lookup: CDR1 KGHSH, CDR2 LQKENI. The CDR3 consists of 14 residues. Trimming removed 4 bases at V and 2 bases at J, with 11 bases between. Written as DNA, the CDR3 is TGTGCCAGCTCACGATCAATTACACAAGAGACCCAGTACCTC. It translates to CASSRSITQETQYL.

Points on this clonotype: This may come from a read error, since a much larger clone is one base off. This rearrangement joins TRBV20-1 to TRBJ2-7, with D unresolved. Germline lookup yields CDR1 DFQATT and CDR2 SNEGSKA (reference sequence). The CDR3 is 15 residues long. The CDR3 DNA reads as TGCCGTGCTAGAGGTCTTAGGACCCAAACCTACGAGCAGTACTTC. Translated: CRARGLRTQTYEQYF.

Concerning this clonotype: One base away lies a much larger clone, so this may be a sequencing read error. V is TRBV28 and J is TRBJ2-7; 9 bases align to TRBD1. The CDR3 loop spans 15 amino acids. The V and J ends lost 5 bases and 9 bases, in that order; junction bases with no gene match: 14. Germline assignment: CDR1 MDHEN and CDR2 SYDVKM. The CDR3 DNA sequence: TGTGCCAGCAGTGGACGACAGGGGGTTGGAGGGGGGCAGTACTTC. It encodes CASSGRQGVGGGQYF.

As concerns this clonotype: Since a much larger clone is just one base distant, this may be a read error. This chain joins TRBV3-1 and TRBJ2-7; D is uncertain. The length of the CDR3 is 17 residues. Germline V gene data show CDR1 as LGHDT and CDR2 as YNNKEL (reference sequence). CDR3 loop: CASSKSLPISFSETQCF. DNA for the CDR3: TGTGCCAGCAGCAAAAGCCTTCCCATTTCTTTCTCTGAGACCCAGTGCTTC.

Turning to this clonotype: This may arise from a read error, as a much more abundant clone is one base away. V is TRBV19 and J is TRBJ1-2; the D gene is possibly TRBD1 (5 bases). The CDR3 has 17 residues. Trimming removed 5 bases from V and 4 bases from J, with 23 bases in between. Germline CDR1 is LNHDA and CDR2 is SQIVND (reference sequence). The CDR3 DNA follows: TGTGCCAGTAGTCTAGGAAGGACAAATCGAAAGGCCTATGGCTACACCTTC. Its protein is CASSLGRTNRKAYGYTF.

This clonotype appeared many times. V usage is TRBV10-3 and J usage is TRBJ2-5; D might be TRBD1 (5 bases). Trimming removed 8 bases from V and 0 bases from J, with 16 bases in between. Germline values: CDR1 ENHRY, CDR2 SYGVKD. The CDR3 totals 15 residues. The CDR3 nucleotides read TGTGCCATCGGATGGGGCGACGGCTACCAAGAGACCCAGTACTTC. Amino acid sequence: CAIGWGDGYQETQYF.